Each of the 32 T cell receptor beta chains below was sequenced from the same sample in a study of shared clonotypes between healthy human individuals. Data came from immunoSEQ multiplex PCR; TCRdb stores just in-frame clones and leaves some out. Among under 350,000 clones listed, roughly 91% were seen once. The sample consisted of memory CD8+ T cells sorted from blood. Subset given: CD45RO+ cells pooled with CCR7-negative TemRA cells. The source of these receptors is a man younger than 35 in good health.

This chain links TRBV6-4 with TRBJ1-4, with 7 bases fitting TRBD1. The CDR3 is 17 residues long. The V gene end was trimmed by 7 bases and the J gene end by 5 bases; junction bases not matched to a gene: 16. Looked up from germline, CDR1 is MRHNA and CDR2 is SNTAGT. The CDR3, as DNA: TGTGCCAGCATCCATTCGAATGACAGGGCCGAGAATGAAAAACTGTTTTTT. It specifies CASIHSNDRAENEKLFF.

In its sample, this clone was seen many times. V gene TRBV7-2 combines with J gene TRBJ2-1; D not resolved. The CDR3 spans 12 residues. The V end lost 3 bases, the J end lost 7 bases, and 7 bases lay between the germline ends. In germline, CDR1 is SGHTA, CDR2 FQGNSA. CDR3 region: CASSFDPNEQFF. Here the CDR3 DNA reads TGTGCCAGCAGCTTTGACCCGAATGAGCAGTTCTTC.

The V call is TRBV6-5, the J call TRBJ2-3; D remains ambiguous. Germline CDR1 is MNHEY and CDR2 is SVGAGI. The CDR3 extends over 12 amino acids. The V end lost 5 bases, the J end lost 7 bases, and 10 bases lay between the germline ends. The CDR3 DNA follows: TGTGCCAGCAGTAATTGGGATAATACGCAGTATTTT. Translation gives CASSNWDNTQYF.

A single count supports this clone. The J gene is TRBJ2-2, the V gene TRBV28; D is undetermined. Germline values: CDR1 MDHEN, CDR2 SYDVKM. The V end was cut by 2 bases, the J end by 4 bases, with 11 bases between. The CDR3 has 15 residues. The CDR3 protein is CASSLRQAFTGELFF. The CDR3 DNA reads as TGTGCCAGCAGTTTAAGGCAGGCCTTCACCGGGGAGCTGTTTTTT.

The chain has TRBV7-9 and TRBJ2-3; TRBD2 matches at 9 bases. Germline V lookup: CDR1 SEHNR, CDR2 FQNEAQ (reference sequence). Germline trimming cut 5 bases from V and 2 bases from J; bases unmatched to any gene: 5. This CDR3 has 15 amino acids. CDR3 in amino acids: CASSPTSGYTDTQYF. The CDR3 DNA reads TGTGCCAGCAGCCCGACTAGCGGATACACAGATACGCAGTATTTT.

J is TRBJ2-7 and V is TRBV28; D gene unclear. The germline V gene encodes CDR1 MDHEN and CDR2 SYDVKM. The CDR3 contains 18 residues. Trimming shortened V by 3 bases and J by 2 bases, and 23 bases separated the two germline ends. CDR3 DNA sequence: TGTGCCAGCAGTTTCCCTCTCGCGACACCTCTCCGGCCCTACGAGCAGTACTTC. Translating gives CASSFPLATPLRPYEQYF.

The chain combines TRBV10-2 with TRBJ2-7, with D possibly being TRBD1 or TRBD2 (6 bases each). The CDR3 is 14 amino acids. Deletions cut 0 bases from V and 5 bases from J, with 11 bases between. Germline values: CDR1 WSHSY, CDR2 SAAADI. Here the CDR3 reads CASSESEGVDEQYF. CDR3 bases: TGCGCCAGCAGTGAGTCGGAGGGGGTCGACGAGCAGTACTTC.

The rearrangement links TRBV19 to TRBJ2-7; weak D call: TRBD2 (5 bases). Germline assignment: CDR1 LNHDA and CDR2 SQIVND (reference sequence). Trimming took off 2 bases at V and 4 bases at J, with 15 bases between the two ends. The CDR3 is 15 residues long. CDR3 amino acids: CASSIRGGRVYEQYF. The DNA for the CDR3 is TGTGCCAGTAGTATACGAGGAGGTCGGGTTTACGAGCAGTACTTC.

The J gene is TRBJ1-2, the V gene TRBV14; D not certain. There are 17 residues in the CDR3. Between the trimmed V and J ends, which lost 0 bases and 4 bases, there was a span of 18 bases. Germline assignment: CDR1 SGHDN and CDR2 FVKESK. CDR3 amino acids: CASSQDFSGVSGYGYTF. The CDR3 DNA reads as TGTGCCAGCAGCCAAGATTTCTCCGGTGTCAGTGGCTATGGCTACACCTTC.

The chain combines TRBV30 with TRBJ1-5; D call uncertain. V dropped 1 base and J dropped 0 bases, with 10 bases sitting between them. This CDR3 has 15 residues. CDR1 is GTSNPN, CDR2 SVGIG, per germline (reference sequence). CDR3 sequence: CAWSAKGYSNQPQHF. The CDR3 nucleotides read TGTGCCTGGAGTGCCAAAGGGTATAGCAATCAGCCCCAGCATTTT.

CDR3 sequence (DNA): TGTGCCAGCAGCCCAGGCATACATTTCTCCGAGCAGTACTTC. This gives the protein CASSPGIHFSEQYF. This chain links TRBV11-2 with TRBJ2-7, with D unclear. Germline V gene sequence: CDR1 SGHAT, CDR2 FQNNGV. V was shortened by 5 bases and J by 6 bases, with 17 bases between the two germline ends. The CDR3 extends over 14 amino acids. The full variable domain, with the rest looked up from reference TRBV11-2 and TRBJ2-7, is EAGVAQSPRYKIIEKRQSVAFWCNPISGHATLYWYQQILGQGPKLLIQFQNNGVVDDSQLPKDRFSAERLKGVDSTLKIQPAKLEDSAVYLCASSPGIHFSEQYFGPGTRLTVT.

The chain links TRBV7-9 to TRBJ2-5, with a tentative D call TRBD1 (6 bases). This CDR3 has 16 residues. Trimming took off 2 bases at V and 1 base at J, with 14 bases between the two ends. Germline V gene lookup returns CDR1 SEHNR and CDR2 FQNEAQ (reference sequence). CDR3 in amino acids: CASSLRQGPSQETQYF. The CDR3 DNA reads TGTGCCAGCAGCTTAAGGCAGGGGCCTTCCCAAGAGACCCAGTACTTC.

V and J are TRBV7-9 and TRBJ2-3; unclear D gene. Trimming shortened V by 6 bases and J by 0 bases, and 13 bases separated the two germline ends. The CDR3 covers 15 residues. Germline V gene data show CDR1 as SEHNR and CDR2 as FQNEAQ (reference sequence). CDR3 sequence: CASRPKLYSTDTQYF. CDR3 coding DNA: TGTGCCAGCAGGCCTAAATTATATAGCACAGATACGCAGTATTTT.

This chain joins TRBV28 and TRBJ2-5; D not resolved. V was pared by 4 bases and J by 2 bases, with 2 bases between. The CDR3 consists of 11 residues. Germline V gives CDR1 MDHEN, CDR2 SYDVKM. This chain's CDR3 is CASSYQETQYF. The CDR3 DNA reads TGTGCCAGCAGTTATCAAGAGACCCAGTACTTC.

The CDR3, as DNA: TGTGCCAGCAGCTCCCCCACAGGGGGTGGCGGGGAGCTGTTTTTT. Protein product: CASSSPTGGGGELFF. The chain combines TRBV11-2 with TRBJ2-2; 8 bases map to TRBD1. The V segment lost 4 bases and the J segment 7 bases; nucleotides outside the gene matches: 8. This CDR3 has 15 residues. From germline, CDR1 is SGHAT and CDR2 FQNNGV.

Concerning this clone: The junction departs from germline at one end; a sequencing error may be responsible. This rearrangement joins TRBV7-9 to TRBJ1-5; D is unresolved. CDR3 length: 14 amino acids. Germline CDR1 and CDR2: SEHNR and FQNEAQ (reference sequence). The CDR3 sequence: CASSPDPSHQPQHF. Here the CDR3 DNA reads TGTGCCAGCAGCCCCGACCCTAGCCATCAGCCCCAGCATTTT.

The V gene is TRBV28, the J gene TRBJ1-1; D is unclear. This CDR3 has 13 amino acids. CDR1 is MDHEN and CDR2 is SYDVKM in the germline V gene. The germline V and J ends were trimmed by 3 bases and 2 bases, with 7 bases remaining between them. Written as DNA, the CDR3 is TGTGCCAGCAGTTTTGGCCCCAACACTGAAGCTTTCTTT. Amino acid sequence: CASSFGPNTEAFF.

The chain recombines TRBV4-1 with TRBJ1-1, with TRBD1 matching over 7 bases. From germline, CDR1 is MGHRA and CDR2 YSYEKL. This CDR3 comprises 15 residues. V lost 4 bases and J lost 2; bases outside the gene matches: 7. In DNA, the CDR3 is TGCGCCAGCAGCCCCCAGGGACAGACCAACACTGAAGCTTTCTTT. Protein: CASSPQGQTNTEAFF.

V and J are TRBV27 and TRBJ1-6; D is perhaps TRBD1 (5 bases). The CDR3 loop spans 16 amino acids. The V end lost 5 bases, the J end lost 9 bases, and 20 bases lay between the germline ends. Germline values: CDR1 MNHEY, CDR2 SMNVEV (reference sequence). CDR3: CASSPRQIMGGSPLHF. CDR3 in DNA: TGTGCCAGCAGTCCCCGACAGATCATGGGTGGTTCACCCCTCCACTTT.

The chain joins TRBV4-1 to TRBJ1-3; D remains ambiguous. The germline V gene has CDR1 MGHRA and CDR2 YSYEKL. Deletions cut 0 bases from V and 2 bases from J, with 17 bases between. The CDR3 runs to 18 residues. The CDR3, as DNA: TGCGCCAGCAGCCAAGATCGCCTGTTCGAAGGGCCTGGAAACACCATATATTTT. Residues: CASSQDRLFEGPGNTIYF.

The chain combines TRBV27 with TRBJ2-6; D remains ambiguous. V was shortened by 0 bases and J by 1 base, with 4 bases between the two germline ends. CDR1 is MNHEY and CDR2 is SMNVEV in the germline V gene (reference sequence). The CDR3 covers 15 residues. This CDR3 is CASSLSQSGANVLTF. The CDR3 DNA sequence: TGTGCCAGCAGTTTATCACAGTCTGGGGCCAACGTCCTGACTTTC.

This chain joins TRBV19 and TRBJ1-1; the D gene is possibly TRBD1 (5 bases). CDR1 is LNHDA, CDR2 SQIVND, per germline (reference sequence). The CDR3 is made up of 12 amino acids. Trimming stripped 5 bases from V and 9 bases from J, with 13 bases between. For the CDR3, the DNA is TGTGCCAGTAGTGGAGGGGCGGTCAAAGCTTTCTTT. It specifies CASSGGAVKAFF. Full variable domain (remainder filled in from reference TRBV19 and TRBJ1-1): DGGITQSPKYLFRKEGQNVTLSCEQNLNHDAMYWYRQDPGQGLRLIYYSQIVNDFQKGDIAEGYSVSREKKESFPLTVTSAQKNPTAFYLCASSGGAVKAFFGQGTRLTVV.

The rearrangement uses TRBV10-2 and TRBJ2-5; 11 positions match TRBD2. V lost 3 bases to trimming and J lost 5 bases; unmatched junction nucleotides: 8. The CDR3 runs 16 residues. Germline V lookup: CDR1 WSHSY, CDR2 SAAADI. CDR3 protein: CASSDVAGGPWETQYF. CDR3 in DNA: TGCGCCAGCAGTGATGTAGCGGGGGGGCCATGGGAGACCCAGTACTTC.

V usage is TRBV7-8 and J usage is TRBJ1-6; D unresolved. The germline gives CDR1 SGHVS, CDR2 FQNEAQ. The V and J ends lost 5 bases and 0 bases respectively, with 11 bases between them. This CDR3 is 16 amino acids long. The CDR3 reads CASSPRQASYNSPLHF. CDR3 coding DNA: TGTGCCAGCAGCCCTCGACAAGCCTCCTATAATTCACCCCTCCACTTT.

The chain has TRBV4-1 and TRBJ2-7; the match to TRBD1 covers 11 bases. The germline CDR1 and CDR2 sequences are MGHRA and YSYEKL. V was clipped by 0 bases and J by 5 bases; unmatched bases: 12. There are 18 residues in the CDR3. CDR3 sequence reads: CASSQDLNSGQGVNEQYF. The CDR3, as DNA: TGCGCCAGCAGCCAAGATCTGAACTCGGGACAGGGGGTCAACGAGCAGTACTTC.

The CDR3 region has the DNA TGTGCCAGCAGTACCGTGGTGGGGGTAGGCAGGAGACCCCTCCACTTT. Translating it yields CASSTVVGVGRRPLHF. J is TRBJ1-6 and V is TRBV27, with TRBD1 as a possible D gene (5 bases). This CDR3 is 16 amino acids long. Deletions cut 5 bases from V and 12 bases from J, with 23 bases between. Germline V gene data show CDR1 as MNHEY and CDR2 as SMNVEV (reference sequence).

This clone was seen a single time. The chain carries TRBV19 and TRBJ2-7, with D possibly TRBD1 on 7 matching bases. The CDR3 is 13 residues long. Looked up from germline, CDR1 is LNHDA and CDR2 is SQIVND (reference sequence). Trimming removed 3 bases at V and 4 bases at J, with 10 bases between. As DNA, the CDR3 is TGTGCCAGTAGTATCCAGGGGGGATACGAGCAGTACTTC. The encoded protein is CASSIQGGYEQYF.

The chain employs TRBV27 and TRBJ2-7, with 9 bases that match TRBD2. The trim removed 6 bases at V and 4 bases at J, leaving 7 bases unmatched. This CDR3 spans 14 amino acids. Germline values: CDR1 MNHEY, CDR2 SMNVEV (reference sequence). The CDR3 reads CASSLSGGLYEQYF. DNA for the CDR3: TGTGCCAGCAGCCTTAGCGGGGGTTTGTACGAGCAGTACTTC.

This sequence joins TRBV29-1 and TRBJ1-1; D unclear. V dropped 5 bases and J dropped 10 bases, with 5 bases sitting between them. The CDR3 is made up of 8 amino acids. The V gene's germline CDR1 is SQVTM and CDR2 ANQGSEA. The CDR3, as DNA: TGCAGCGTTAGTAGAGCTTTCTTT. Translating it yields CSVSRAFF.

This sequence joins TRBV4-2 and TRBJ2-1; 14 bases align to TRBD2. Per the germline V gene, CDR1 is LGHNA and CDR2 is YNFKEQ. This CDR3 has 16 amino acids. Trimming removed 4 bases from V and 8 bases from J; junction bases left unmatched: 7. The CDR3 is CASSPETSGGAYEQFF. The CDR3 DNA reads TGTGCCAGCAGCCCAGAGACTAGCGGGGGGGCGTATGAGCAGTTCTTC.

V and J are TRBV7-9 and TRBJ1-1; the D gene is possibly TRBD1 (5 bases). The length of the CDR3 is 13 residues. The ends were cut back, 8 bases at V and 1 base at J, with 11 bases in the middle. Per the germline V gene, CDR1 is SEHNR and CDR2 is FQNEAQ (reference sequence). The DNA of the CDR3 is TGTGCCAGCGCTATCGGGACGAACACTGAAGCTTTCTTT. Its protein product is CASAIGTNTEAFF.

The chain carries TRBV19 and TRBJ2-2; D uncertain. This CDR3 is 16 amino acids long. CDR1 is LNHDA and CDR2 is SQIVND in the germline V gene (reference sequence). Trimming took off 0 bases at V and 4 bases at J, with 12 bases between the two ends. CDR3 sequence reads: CASSIDNNWGTGELFF. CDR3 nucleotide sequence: TGTGCCAGTAGTATAGATAACAATTGGGGCACCGGGGAGCTGTTTTTT.